These 28 T cell receptor beta chains were all obtained from the same sample, sequenced in a study of CD8 T cells in ankylosing spondylitis. Study-level results: Among TCR beta sequences, a motif of eight or nine highly homologous variants appeared characteristic of ankylosing spondylitis blood.

TCRdb re-called the 5' RACE reads through MiXCR, storing one row per CDR3 protein. The sample comprises about 540,000 distinct CDR3 sequences, approximately 11% of which are singletons, and approximately 6.3% rests with the top ten. These TCRs' antigens remain unknown. The sequencing sample was made of blood, either unsorted or a sorted T cell fraction (not recorded which). These receptors originate from a male donor with ankylosing spondylitis.

This clonotype was observed many times. The chain couples TRBV10-3 to TRBJ2-7; no clear D gene. With 2 bases removed from V and 3 bases from J, the gap between germline ends came to 5 bases. CDR1 is ENHRY and CDR2 is SYGVKD in the germline V gene. This CDR3 is built from 12 residues. The CDR3 DNA reads TGTGCCATCAGTGAGAACTACTACGAGCAGTACGTC. This encodes CAISENYYEQYV.

This clonotype was found many times. The J gene is TRBJ2-1, the V gene TRBV11-2; D may be TRBD1 (5 bases). The CDR3 is 15 amino acids. V was clipped by 5 bases and J by 3 bases, with 14 bases between them. In germline, CDR1 is SGHAT, CDR2 FQNNGV. The CDR3: CASSRLGHNYNEQFF. The DNA for the CDR3 is TGTGCCAGCAGCCGATTAGGACACAACTACAATGAGCAGTTCTTC. Combining the CDR3 with reference TRBV11-2 and TRBJ2-1 gives the whole variable domain EAGVAQSPRYKIIEKRQSVAFWCNPISGHATLYWYQQILGQGPKLLIQFQNNGVVDDSQLPKDRFSAERLKGVDSTLKIQPAKLEDSAVYLCASSRLGHNYNEQFFGPGTRLTVL.

The chain links TRBV5-1 to TRBJ2-2; TRBD2 matches 10 bases. V was clipped by 0 bases and J by 4 bases; unmatched bases: 6. Germline loops: CDR1 SGHRS, CDR2 YFSETQ. This CDR3 is 17 amino acids long. CDR3 sequence (DNA): TGCGCCAGCAGCTTGGTTTCTAGCGGGAGTACCACCGGGGAGCTGTTTTTT. It translates to CASSLVSSGSTTGELFF.

The V gene is TRBV5-1, the J gene TRBJ2-1, with no clear D. Looked up from germline, CDR1 is SGHRS and CDR2 is YFSETQ. There are 15 residues in the CDR3. V was trimmed by 2 bases and J by 3 bases, leaving 12 bases between them. The CDR3 protein is CASSLGEGLYNEQFF. The CDR3 nucleotides are TGCGCCAGCAGCTTAGGAGAAGGGCTCTACAATGAGCAGTTCTTC.

The chain employs TRBV4-1 and TRBJ1-3, with 7 bases fitting TRBD1. Per germline, CDR1 MGHRA and CDR2 YSYEKL. J gave up 3 bases and V 0 bases, and 5 bases lay outside the gene matches. CDR3 size: 16 residues. CDR3 amino acids: CASSQETGRYGNTIYF. The CDR3 DNA sequence: TGCGCCAGCAGCCAAGAGACAGGGAGATATGGAAACACCATATATTTT.

The J gene is TRBJ2-5, the V gene TRBV4-2, with a tentative D call TRBD2 (5 bases). Germline assignment: CDR1 LGHNA and CDR2 YNFKEQ. Trimming pared 1 base from V and 1 base from J, leaving 7 bases between. This CDR3 is 14 amino acids long. The CDR3: CASSQGAGQETQYF. The CDR3 DNA sequence: TGTGCCAGCAGCCAAGGTGCGGGCCAAGAGACCCAGTACTTC.

Only a few counts were recorded for this clonotype. CDR3 protein: CAGQNRPTEAFF. CDR3 DNA sequence: TGTGCCGGACAGAACCGACCCACTGAAGCTTTCTTT. V gene TRBV6-2 or TRBV6-3 combines with J gene TRBJ1-1; maybe TRBD1 (6 bases). The V gene lost 11 bases and the J gene lost 4 bases, with 14 bases spanning the gap. Per germline, CDR1 MNHEY and CDR2 SVGEGT. This CDR3 has 12 amino acids.

This clonotype has just a few counts. The chain combines TRBV29-1 with TRBJ1-2; 10 bases line up with TRBD1. Looked up from germline, CDR1 is SQVTM and CDR2 is ANQGSEA. With 6 bases clipped from V and 5 bases from J, the junction kept 15 bases outside the gene matches. This CDR3 comprises 16 residues. CDR3: CSVAIVGQGGGYGYTF. The CDR3, as DNA: TGCAGCGTCGCCATAGTCGGACAGGGGGGAGGGTATGGCTACACCTTC.

The genes are TRBV5-1 and TRBJ2-5; D tentatively fits TRBD1 or TRBD2 (5 bases each). Trimming pared 9 bases from V and 4 bases from J, leaving 16 bases between. CDR1 is SGHRS and CDR2 is YFSETQ in the germline V gene. This CDR3 has 13 residues. This CDR3 reads CATSGAMGETQYF. The CDR3 bases are TGCGCCACCTCCGGGGCGATGGGAGAGACCCAGTACTTC.

The J gene is TRBJ1-2, the V gene TRBV20-1, with D perhaps matching TRBD1 (5 bases). Trimming pared 8 bases from V and 0 bases from J, leaving 10 bases between. The CDR3 spans 12 residues. The germline V gene encodes CDR1 DFQATT and CDR2 SNEGSKA (reference sequence). CDR3 DNA: TGCAGTTCGGGACTTTCTAACTATGGCTACACCTTC. Its translation is CSSGLSNYGYTF.

The genes are TRBV7-8 and TRBJ1-2; maybe TRBD1 (5 bases). Trimming pared 5 bases from V and 4 bases from J, leaving 17 bases between. The CDR3 contains 15 residues. Germline V gene sequence: CDR1 SGHVS, CDR2 FQNEAQ. CDR3 nucleotides: TGTGCCAGCAGCCTAGACAGCCTCAGCATCTATGGCTACACCTTC. Translation: CASSLDSLSIYGYTF.

The chain recombines TRBV2 with TRBJ2-3, with 7 nucleotides matching TRBD2. CDR3 length equals 14 residues. Germline V CDR1 and CDR2: SNHLY, FYNNEI. The V gene end was trimmed by 5 bases and the J gene end by 2 bases; junction bases not matched to a gene: 4. CDR3 region: CASSTAGSTDTQYF. The CDR3 DNA follows: TGTGCCAGCAGTACAGCGGGATCCACAGATACGCAGTATTTT.

Ten or more counts support this clonotype. The rearrangement links TRBV11-1 to TRBJ1-2; D possibly corresponds to TRBD1 (6 bases). Germline values: CDR1 SGHAT, CDR2 FQDESV (reference sequence). The CDR3 contains 18 residues. The V end was cut by 6 bases, the J end by 2 bases, with 25 bases between. CDR3 protein: CASRDLLPGHQRNYGYTF. DNA of the CDR3: TGTGCCAGCAGAGACCTCCTGCCGGGACACCAACGGAACTATGGCTACACCTTC.

V is TRBV20-1 and J is TRBJ2-7, with D possibly TRBD2 on 6 matching bases. V lost 1 base and J 2 bases, leaving 15 bases between the germline ends. Germline V gene lookup returns CDR1 DFQATT and CDR2 SNEGSKA (reference sequence). The CDR3 spans 15 residues. The CDR3 nucleotides are TGCAGTGCTAGAGGTTTAACTAGCCCTGCCTACGAGCAGTACGTC. Translation gives CSARGLTSPAYEQYV.

V and J are TRBV27 and TRBJ1-6; D gene ambiguous. This CDR3 is 12 amino acids long. From germline, CDR1 is MNHEY and CDR2 SMNVEV (reference sequence). V was trimmed by 6 bases and J by 6 bases, leaving 6 bases between them. The CDR3 DNA reads TGTGCCAGCAGGGACGTTAATTCACCCCTCCACTTT. This gives the protein CASRDVNSPLHF.

This clonotype was seen a few times. The chain links TRBV20-1 to TRBJ2-3, with 11 bases aligning to TRBD2. V gave up 0 bases and J gave up 1 base; unmatched junction bases: 12. Per germline, CDR1 DFQATT and CDR2 SNEGSKA (reference sequence). The CDR3 spans 19 residues. In nucleotides, the CDR3 is TGCAGTGCTAGAGATCCGTCACCGACTAGCGGGACGGGCACAGATACGCAGTATTTT. Protein sequence: CSARDPSPTSGTGTDTQYF.

This clonotype has only a few counts. The genes are TRBV12-3 or TRBV12-4 and TRBJ2-3; 9 nucleotides agree with TRBD2. This CDR3 is built from 15 residues. With V trimmed by 5 bases and J by 4 bases, 7 bases remained unmatched. This CDR3 is CASSPLAGEADTQYF. CDR3 nucleotide sequence: TGTGCCAGCAGTCCCTTAGCGGGAGAGGCAGATACGCAGTATTTT.

The table lists this clonotype with many counts. The genes are TRBV5-1 and TRBJ2-7; the match to TRBD1 covers 7 bases. With V trimmed by 4 bases and J by 0 bases, 7 bases remained unmatched. The CDR3 spans 15 residues. Germline V gene lookup returns CDR1 SGHRS and CDR2 YFSETQ. CDR3 in amino acids: CASSVGQTYSYEQYF. As DNA, the CDR3 is TGCGCCAGCAGCGTGGGACAGACCTACTCCTACGAGCAGTACTTC.

The CDR3 loop reads CASRLGQGGEQYF. The CDR3 region has the DNA TGTGCCAGCAGACTGGGACAGGGAGGCGAGCAGTACTTC. This chain links TRBV3-1 with TRBJ2-7; TRBD1 aligns across 9 bases. With 6 bases clipped from V and 6 bases from J, the junction kept 6 bases outside the gene matches. In germline, CDR1 is LGHDT, CDR2 YNNKEL (reference sequence). The CDR3 totals 13 residues.

In this sample, this clonotype turned up many times. The rearrangement uses TRBV29-1 and TRBJ1-2; TRBD1 matches at 12 bases. Germline V gene data show CDR1 as SQVTM and CDR2 as ANQGSEA. The CDR3 loop spans 14 amino acids. V trimming: 8 bases; J trimming: 3 bases; junction bases outside the gene matches: 7. The CDR3 reads CSSGDRGQYYGYTF. The DNA of the CDR3 is TGCAGCTCGGGGGACAGGGGGCAGTACTATGGCTACACCTTC.

This chain's CDR3 is CASSGAGGVGNEQFF. CDR3 DNA sequence: TGCGCCAGCAGTGGGGCAGGGGGCGTTGGCAATGAGCAGTTCTTC. The chain has TRBV10-1 and TRBJ2-1; 8 bases agree with TRBD1. Germline V gene lookup returns CDR1 WNHNN and CDR2 SYGVQD (reference sequence). The CDR3 is 15 residues long. Unmatched junction bases numbered 8, after V lost 4 bases and J lost 6 bases.

V and J are TRBV11-2 and TRBJ2-1; D not certain. Per germline, CDR1 SGHAT and CDR2 FQNNGV. The CDR3 has 18 residues. V lost 5 bases and J lost 2, with 22 bases in between. This CDR3 reads CASSPDGVFEEAYNEQFF. Written as DNA, the CDR3 is TGTGCCAGCAGCCCGGATGGGGTCTTCGAAGAGGCCTACAATGAGCAGTTCTTC.

V and J are TRBV6-1 and TRBJ2-7; 7 positions agree with TRBD1. Trimming at V came to 6 bases and at J to 0 bases, leaving 5 bases not matched to a gene. CDR1 and CDR2 (germline): MNHNS, SASEGT. CDR3 length: 14 amino acids. This CDR3 reads CASSRDSRSYEQYV. In DNA form, the CDR3 reads TGTGCCAGCAGCCGGGACAGTCGCTCCTACGAGCAGTACGTC.

The chain carries TRBV14 and TRBJ2-1; TRBD2 matches 10 bases. Germline V lookup: CDR1 SGHDN, CDR2 FVKESK. The CDR3 length is 14 residues. V gave up 1 base and J gave up 8 bases; unmatched junction bases: 2. The DNA for the CDR3 is TGTGCCAGCAGCCAAGCCCTAGCGGGAGATGAGCAGTTCTTC. Its protein product is CASSQALAGDEQFF.

The chain links TRBV20-1 to TRBJ2-1; D is unclear. The CDR3 loop spans 13 amino acids. V was clipped by 3 bases and J by 7 bases, with 13 bases between them. Per the germline V gene, CDR1 is DFQATT and CDR2 is SNEGSKA (reference sequence). CDR3 nucleotide sequence: TGCAGTGCTAGGTCCCGCCTGGGGAATGAGCAGTTCTTC. As protein: CSARSRLGNEQFF.

V and J are TRBV11-2 and TRBJ2-7, with TRBD2 identical over 7 bases. CDR1 SGHAT and CDR2 FQNNGV come from the germline V gene. With V trimmed by 5 bases and J by 4 bases, 8 bases remained unmatched. The CDR3 covers 14 residues. This CDR3 is CASSRREGRYEQYF. CDR3 sequence (DNA): TGTGCCAGCAGCCGGAGGGAGGGGAGATACGAGCAGTACTTC. The complete variable domain, with remaining parts taken from reference TRBV11-2 and TRBJ2-7, reads EAGVAQSPRYKIIEKRQSVAFWCNPISGHATLYWYQQILGQGPKLLIQFQNNGVVDDSQLPKDRFSAERLKGVDSTLKIQPAKLEDSAVYLCASSRREGRYEQYFGPGTRLTVT.

V is TRBV29-1 and J is TRBJ1-1; D is perhaps TRBD1 (6 bases). The V end lost 5 bases, the J end lost 10 bases, and 17 bases lay between the germline ends. CDR3 length: 12 amino acids. Germline V gene data show CDR1 as SQVTM and CDR2 as ANQGSEA. DNA for the CDR3: TGCAGCGTTCGGGGGCTACGGACGGGAGCTTTCTTT. Its translation is CSVRGLRTGAFF.

In its sample, this clonotype was seen a few times. The rearrangement joins TRBV3-1 to TRBJ2-5; no clear D. From germline, CDR1 is LGHDT and CDR2 YNNKEL (reference sequence). This CDR3 comprises 12 residues. Trimming cost V 0 bases and J 5 bases, with 4 bases left between them. DNA for the CDR3: TGTGCCAGCAGCCAAGATGAGGAGACCCAGTACTTC. Protein: CASSQDEETQYF.